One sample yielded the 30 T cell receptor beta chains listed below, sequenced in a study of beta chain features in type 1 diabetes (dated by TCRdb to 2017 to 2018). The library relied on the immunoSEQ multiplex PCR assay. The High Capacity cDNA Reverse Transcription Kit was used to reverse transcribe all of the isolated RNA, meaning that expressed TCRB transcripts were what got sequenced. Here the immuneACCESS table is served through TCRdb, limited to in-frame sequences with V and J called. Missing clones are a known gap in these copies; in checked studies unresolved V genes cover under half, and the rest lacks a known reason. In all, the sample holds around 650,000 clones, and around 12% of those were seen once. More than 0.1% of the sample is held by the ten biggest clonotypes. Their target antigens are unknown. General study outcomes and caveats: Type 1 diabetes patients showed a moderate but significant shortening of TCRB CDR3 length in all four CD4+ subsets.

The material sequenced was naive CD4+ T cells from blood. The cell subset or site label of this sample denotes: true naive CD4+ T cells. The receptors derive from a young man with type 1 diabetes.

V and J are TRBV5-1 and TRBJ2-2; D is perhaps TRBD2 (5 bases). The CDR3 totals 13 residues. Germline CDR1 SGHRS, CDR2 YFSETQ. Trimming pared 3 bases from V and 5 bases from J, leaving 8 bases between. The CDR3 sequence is CASSWSGTGELFF. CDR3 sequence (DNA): TGCGCCAGCAGCTGGTCGGGGACCGGGGAGCTGTTTTTT.

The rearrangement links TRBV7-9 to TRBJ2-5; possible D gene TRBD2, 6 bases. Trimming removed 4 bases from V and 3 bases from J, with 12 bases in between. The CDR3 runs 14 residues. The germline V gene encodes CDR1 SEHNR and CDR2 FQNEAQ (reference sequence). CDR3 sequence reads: CASSYPGAEETQYF. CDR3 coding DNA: TGTGCCAGCAGCTACCCGGGAGCAGAAGAGACCCAGTACTTC.

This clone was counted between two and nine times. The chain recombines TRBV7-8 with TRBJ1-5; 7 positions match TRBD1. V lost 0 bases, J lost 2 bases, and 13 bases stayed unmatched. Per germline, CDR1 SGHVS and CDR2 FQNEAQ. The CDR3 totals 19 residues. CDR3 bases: TGTGCCAGCAGCTTAGCGAGGACAGGCTATTTGGTTGGCAATCAGCCCCAGCATTTT. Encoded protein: CASSLARTGYLVGNQPQHF.

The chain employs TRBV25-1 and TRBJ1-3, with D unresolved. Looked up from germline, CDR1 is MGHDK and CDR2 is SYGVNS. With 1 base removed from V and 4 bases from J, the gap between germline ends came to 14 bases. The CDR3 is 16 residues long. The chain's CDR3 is CASSEWPAGAGNTIYF. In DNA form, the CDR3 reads TGTGCCAGCAGTGAATGGCCAGCGGGTGCGGGAAACACCATATATTTT.

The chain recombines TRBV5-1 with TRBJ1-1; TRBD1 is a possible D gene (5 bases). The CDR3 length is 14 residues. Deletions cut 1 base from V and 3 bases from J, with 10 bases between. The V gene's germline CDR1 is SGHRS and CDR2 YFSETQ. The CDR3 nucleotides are TGCGCCAGCAGCTTGCAGGGTTCGGACACTGAAGCTTTCTTT. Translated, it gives CASSLQGSDTEAFF.

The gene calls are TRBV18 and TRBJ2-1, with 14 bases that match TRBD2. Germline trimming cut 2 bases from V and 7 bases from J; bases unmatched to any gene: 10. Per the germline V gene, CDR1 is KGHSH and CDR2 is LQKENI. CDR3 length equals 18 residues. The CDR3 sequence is CASSPKDSGTSGGNEQFF. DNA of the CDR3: TGTGCCAGCTCACCAAAAGACTCCGGGACTAGCGGGGGTAATGAGCAGTTCTTC.

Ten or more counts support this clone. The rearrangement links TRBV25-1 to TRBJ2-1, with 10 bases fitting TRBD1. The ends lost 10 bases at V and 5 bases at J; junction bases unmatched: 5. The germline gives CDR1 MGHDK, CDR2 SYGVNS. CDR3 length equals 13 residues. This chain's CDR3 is CANPGTGDNEQFF. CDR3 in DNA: TGTGCCAACCCCGGGACAGGGGACAATGAGCAGTTCTTC.

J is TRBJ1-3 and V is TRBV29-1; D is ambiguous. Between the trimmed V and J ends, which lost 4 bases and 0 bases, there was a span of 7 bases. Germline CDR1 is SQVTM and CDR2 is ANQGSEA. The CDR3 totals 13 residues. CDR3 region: CSVVQNSGNTIYF. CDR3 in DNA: TGCAGCGTTGTGCAGAACTCTGGAAACACCATATATTTT.

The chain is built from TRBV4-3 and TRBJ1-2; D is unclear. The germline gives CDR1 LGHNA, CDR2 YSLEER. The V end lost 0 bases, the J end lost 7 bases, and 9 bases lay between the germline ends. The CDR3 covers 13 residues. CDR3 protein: CASSQEGLTGYTF. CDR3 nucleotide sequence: TGCGCCAGCAGCCAAGAAGGGCTCACTGGCTACACCTTC.

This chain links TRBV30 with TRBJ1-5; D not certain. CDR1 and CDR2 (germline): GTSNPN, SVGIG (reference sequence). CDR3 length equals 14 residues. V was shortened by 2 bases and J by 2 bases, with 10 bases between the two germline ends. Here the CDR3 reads CAWSSHGGNQPQHF. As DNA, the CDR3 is TGTGCCTGGAGTTCTCACGGGGGCAATCAGCCCCAGCATTTT.

CDR3 DNA sequence: TGTGCCTGGAGTGTTAGAGGAGATGGCTACACCTTC. It is translated as CAWSVRGDGYTF. The V and J genes are TRBV30 and TRBJ1-2, with D hard to call. This CDR3 is built from 12 residues. Germline V gene sequence: CDR1 GTSNPN, CDR2 SVGIG (reference sequence). The V end was cut by 0 bases, the J end by 6 bases, with 8 bases between.

The CDR3 DNA reads as TGTGCCAGTTTGCAGCGGGGCTACGAGCAGTACTTC. Protein: CASLQRGYEQYF. The V and J genes are TRBV28 and TRBJ2-7, with TRBD2 matching 7 bases. CDR3 length: 12 amino acids. Germline V gene lookup returns CDR1 MDHEN and CDR2 SYDVKM. J was trimmed by 3 bases and V by 9 bases; bases with no gene match: 5.

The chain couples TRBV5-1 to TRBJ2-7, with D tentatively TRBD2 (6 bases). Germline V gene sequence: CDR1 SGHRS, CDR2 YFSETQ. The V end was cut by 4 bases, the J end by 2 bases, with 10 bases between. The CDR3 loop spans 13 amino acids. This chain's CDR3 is CASSPGGTYEQYF. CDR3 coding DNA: TGCGCCAGCAGCCCCGGGGGAACCTACGAGCAGTACTTC.

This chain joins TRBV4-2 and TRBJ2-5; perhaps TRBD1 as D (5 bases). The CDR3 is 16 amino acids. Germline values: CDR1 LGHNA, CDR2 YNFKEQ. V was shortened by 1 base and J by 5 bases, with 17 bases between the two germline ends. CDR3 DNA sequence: TGTGCCAGCAGCCAAGGGAATATAAGGGGCCGGGAGACCCAGTACTTC. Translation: CASSQGNIRGRETQYF.

CDR3 in DNA: TGTGCCAGCAGCTTAGACAGGGACTCACCCCTCCACTTT. Amino acids: CASSLDRDSPLHF. The chain joins TRBV7-2 to TRBJ1-6, with D possibly matching TRBD1 (6 bases). Trimming pared 1 base from V and 10 bases from J, leaving 8 bases between. CDR1 and CDR2 from the germline V gene are SGHTA and FQGNSA. CDR3 size: 13 residues.

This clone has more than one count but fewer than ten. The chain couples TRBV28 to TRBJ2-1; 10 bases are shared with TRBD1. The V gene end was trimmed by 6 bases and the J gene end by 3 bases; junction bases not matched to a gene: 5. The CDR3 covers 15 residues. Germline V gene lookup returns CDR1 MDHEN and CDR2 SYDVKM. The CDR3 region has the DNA TGTGCCAGCAGAGAGACAGGGGGCAGCTACAATGAGCAGTTCTTC. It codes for CASRETGGSYNEQFF.

This chain's CDR3 is CASSLSVAGELFF. Here the CDR3 DNA reads TGTGCCAGCAGCTTATCAGTGGCTGGGGAGCTGTTTTTT. J is TRBJ2-2 and V is TRBV7-9, with D unclear. The CDR3 extends over 13 amino acids. Per germline, CDR1 SEHNR and CDR2 FQNEAQ (reference sequence). V lost 2 bases, J lost 8 bases, and 9 bases lay in between.

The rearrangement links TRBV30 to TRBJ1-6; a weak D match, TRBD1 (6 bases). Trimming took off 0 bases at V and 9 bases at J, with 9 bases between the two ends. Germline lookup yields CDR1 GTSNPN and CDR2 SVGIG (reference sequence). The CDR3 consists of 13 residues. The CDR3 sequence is CAWSVQGLSPLHF. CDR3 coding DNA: TGTGCCTGGAGTGTACAGGGACTTTCACCCCTCCACTTT. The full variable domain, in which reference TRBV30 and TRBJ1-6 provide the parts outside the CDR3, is SQTIHQWPATLVQPVGSPLSLECTVEGTSNPNLYWYRQAAGRGLQLLFYSVGIGQISSEVPQNLSASRPQDRQFILSSKKLLLSDSGFYLCAWSVQGLSPLHFGNGTRLTVT.

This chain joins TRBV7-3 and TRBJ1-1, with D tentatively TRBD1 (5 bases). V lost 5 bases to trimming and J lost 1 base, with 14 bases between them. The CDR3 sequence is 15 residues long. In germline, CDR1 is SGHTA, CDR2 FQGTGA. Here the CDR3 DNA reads TGTGCCAGCAGCGCCTTTGGCAGGGCGAACACTGAAGCTTTCTTT. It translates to CASSAFGRANTEAFF.

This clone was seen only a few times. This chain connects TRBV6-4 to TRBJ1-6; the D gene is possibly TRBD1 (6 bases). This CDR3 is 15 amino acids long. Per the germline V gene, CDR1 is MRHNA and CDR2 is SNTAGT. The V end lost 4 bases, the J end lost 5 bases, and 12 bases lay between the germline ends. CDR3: CASSVPGHNNSPLHF. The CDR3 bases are TGTGCCAGCAGTGTCCCGGGACATAATAATTCACCCCTCCACTTT.

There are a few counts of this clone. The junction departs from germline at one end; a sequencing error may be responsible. This chain's CDR3 is CASSADGWETQYF. CDR3 bases: TGTGCTAGCAGCGCGGACGGGTGGGAGACCCAGTACTTC. The chain combines TRBV7-7 with TRBJ2-5; D is ambiguous. The CDR3 spans 13 residues. Germline lookup yields CDR1 SSHAT and CDR2 FNYEAQ (reference sequence).

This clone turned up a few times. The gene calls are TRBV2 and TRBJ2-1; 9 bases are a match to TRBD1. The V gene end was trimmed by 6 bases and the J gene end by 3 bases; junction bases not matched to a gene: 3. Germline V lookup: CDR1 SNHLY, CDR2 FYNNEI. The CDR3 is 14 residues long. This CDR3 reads CASSGQGHYNEQFF. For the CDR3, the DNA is TGTGCCAGCAGCGGACAGGGGCACTACAATGAGCAGTTCTTC.

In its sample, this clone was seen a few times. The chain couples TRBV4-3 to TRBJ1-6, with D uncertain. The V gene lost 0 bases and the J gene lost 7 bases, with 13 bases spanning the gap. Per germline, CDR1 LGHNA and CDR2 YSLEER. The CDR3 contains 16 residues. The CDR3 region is CASSQDWEDGNSPLHF. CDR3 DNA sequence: TGCGCCAGCAGCCAAGATTGGGAAGATGGAAATTCACCCCTCCACTTT.

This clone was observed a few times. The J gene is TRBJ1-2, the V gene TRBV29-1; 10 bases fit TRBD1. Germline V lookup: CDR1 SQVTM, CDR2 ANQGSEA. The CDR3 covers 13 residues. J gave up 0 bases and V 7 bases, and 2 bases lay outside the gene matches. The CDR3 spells CSGGTGANYGYTF. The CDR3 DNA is TGCAGCGGTGGGACAGGGGCTAACTATGGCTACACCTTC. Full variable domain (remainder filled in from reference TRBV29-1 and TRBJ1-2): SAVISQKPSRDICQRGTSLTIQCQVDSQVTMMFWYRQQPGQSLTLIATANQGSEATYESGFVIDKFPISRPNLTFSTLTVSNMSPEDSSIYLCSGGTGANYGYTFGSGTRLTVV.

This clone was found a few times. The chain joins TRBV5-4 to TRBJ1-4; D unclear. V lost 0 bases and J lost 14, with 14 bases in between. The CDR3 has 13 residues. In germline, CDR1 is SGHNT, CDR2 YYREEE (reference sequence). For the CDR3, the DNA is TGTGCCAGCAGCTTGGAACCCCAGGCCAAGCTGTTTTTT. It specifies CASSLEPQAKLFF.

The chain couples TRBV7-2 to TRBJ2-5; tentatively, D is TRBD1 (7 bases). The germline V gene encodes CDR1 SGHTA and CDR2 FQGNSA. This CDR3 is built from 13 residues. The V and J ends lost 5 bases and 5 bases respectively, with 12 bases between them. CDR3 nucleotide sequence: TGTGCCAGCAGCGCGGGACAGTGGGAGACCCAGTACTTC. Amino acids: CASSAGQWETQYF.

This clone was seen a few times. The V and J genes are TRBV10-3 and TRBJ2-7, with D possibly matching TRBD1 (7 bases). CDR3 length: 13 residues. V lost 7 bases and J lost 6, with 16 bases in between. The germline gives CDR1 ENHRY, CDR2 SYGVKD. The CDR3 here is CAITPGGGLEQYF. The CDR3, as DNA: TGTGCCATCACTCCCGGAGGGGGCCTCGAGCAGTACTTC.

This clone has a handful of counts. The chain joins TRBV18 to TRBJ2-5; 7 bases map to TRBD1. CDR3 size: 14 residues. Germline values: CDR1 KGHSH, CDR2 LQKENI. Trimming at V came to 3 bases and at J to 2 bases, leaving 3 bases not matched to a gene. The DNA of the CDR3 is TGTGCCAGCTCACCGGAGGACAGGCAAGAGACCCAGTACTTC. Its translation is CASSPEDRQETQYF. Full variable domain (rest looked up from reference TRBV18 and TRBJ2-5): NAGVMQNPRHLVRRRGQEARLRCSPMKGHSHVYWYRQLPEEGLKFMVYLQKENIIDESGMPKERFSAEFPKEGPSILRIQQVVRGDSAAYFCASSPEDRQETQYFGPGTRLLVL.

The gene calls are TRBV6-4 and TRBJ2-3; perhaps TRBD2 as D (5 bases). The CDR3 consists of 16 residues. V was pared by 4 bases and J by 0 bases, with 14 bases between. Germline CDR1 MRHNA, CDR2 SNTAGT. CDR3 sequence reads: CASSVAESGSTDTQYF. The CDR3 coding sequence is TGTGCCAGCAGTGTCGCCGAAAGCGGCAGCACAGATACGCAGTATTTT.

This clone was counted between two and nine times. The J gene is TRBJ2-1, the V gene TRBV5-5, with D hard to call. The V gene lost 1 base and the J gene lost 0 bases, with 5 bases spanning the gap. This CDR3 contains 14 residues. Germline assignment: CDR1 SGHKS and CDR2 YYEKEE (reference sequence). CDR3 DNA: TGTGCCAGCAGCTTGTACGGCTCCTACAATGAGCAGTTCTTC. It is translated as CASSLYGSYNEQFF.